The clone carrying this T cell receptor (beta chain) showed up just a few times. The data derive from a study of blood T cell repertoires in COVID-19. In the study overall: Sources were T cells, B-cell-depleted T cells, or PBMCs; the material itself was cDNA or gDNA.

Trimming stripped 1 base from V and 4 bases from J, with 8 bases between. The CDR3 consists of 14 residues. Per germline, CDR1 MDHEN and CDR2 SYDVKM. Sequencing used immunoSEQ multiplex PCR; TCRdb keeps in-frame clones, though not all of them. The top ten clones hold 4.1% of a sample with hundreds of thousands of clones, approximately 80% of them seen once. The chain has TRBV28 and TRBJ1-3, with D possibly being TRBD1 (6 bases). This clonotype was obtained from a woman aged 50 to 60 with active or convalescent COVID-19. The sequenced sample consisted of peripheral blood. CDR3 amino acids: CASSLSGAGNTIYF. DNA of the CDR3: TGTGCCAGCAGTTTATCAGGGGCCGGAAACACCATATATTTT.